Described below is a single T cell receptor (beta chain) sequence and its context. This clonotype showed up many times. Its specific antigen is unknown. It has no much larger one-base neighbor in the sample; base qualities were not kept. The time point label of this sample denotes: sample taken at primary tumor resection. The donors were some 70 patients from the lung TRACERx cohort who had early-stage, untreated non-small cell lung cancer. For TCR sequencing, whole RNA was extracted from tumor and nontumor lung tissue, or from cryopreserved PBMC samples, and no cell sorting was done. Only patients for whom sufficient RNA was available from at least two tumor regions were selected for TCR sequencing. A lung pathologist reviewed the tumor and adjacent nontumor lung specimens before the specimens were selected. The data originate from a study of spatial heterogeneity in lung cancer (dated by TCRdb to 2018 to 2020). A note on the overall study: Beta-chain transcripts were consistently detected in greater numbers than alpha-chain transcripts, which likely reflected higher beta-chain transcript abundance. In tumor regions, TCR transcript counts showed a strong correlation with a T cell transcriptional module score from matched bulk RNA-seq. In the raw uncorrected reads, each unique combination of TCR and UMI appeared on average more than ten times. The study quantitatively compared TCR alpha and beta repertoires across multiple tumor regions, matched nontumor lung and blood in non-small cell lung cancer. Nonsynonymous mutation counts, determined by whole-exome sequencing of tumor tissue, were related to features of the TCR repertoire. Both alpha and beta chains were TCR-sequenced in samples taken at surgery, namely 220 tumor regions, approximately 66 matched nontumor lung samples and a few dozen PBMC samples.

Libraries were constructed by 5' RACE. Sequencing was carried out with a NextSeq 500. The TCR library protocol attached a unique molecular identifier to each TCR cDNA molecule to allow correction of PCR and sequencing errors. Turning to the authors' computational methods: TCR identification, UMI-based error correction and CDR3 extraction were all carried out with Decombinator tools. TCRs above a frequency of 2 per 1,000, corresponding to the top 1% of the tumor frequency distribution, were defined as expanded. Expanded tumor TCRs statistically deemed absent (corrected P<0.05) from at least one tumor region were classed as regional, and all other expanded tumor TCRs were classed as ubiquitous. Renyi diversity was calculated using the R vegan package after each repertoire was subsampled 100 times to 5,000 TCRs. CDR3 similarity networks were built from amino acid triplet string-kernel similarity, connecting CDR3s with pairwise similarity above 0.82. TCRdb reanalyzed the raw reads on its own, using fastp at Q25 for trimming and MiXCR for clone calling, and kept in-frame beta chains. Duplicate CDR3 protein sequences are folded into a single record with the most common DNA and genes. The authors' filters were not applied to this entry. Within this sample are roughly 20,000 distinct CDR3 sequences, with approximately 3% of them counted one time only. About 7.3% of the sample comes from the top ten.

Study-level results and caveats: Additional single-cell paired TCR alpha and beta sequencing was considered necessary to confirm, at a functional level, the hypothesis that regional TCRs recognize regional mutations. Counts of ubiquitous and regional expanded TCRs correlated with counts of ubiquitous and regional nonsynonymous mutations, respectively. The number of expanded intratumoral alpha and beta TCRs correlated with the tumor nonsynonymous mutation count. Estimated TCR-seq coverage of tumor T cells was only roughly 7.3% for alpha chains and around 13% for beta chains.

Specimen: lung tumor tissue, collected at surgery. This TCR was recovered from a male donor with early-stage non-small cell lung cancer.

The CDR3 region has the sequence CASSYTGGYGYTF. The sequence in DNA is TGTGCCAGCAGTTACACAGGGGGCTATGGCTACACCTTC. This chain joins TRBV6-5 to TRBJ1-2, with TRBD1 identical over 8 junction bases. V loses 2 bases at its end and J loses 4 bases; junction bases beyond the gene matches: 0. Measured from the cysteine to the phenylalanine, the CDR3 is 13 residues long. The CDR3 DNA has 39 bases and is translated from base 1. In the germline V gene, CDR1 corresponds to MNHEY and CDR2 to SVGAGI.